The source of this TCR beta chain is a study of control samples from healthy donors and cancer patients. The CDR3 sequence is 17 residues long. The germline V gene encodes CDR1 SGDLS and CDR2 YYNGEE. Trimming shortened V by 4 bases and J by 3 bases, and 22 bases separated the two germline ends. Here immunoSEQ multiplex PCR was the method, and the copy in TCRdb shows in-frame clones only, minus some. The table has about 49,000 clones, roughly 85% seen once. This clonotype was sampled from a woman aged 50 to 65 with lung cancer. Sequenced sample: PBMCs. J is TRBJ1-1 and V is TRBV9; D is uncertain. DNA for the CDR3: TGTGCCAGCAGCCCATACCTCGAGACTCTTAGGTACACTGAAGCTTTCTTT. It yields the protein CASSPYLETLRYTEAFF.